This T cell receptor (beta chain) was observed in a study of OX40 agonist ivuxolimab in advanced cancers. Whole-study findings and limits: Expanded clones belonging to CD8+ T cells outnumbered, on average, those of CD4+. Among the lowest levels of clonal expansion were found in partial responders at 0.1-3.0 mg/kg.

To note about this clone: Its antigen is still unknown.

TCRdb's copy holds only in-frame clones and misses some; the assay was immunoSEQ multiplex PCR. The table has tens of thousands of clones, 85% to 90% seen once. Trimming removed 3 bases from V and 9 bases from J, with 9 bases in between. The germline gives CDR1 LGHNT, CDR2 FRNRAP. The CDR3 has 12 amino acids. This TCR was sampled from an adult with an advanced solid tumor such as melanoma, head and neck, liver or kidney cancer. This specimen was CD4+ or CD8+ T cells sorted from blood, taken in a trial of the OX40 agonist ivuxolimab. This rearrangement joins TRBV12-5 to TRBJ2-1; D gene uncertain. CDR3 region: CASGLPGGEQFF. CDR3 nucleotides: TGTGCTAGTGGTTTACCAGGCGGTGAGCAGTTCTTC.